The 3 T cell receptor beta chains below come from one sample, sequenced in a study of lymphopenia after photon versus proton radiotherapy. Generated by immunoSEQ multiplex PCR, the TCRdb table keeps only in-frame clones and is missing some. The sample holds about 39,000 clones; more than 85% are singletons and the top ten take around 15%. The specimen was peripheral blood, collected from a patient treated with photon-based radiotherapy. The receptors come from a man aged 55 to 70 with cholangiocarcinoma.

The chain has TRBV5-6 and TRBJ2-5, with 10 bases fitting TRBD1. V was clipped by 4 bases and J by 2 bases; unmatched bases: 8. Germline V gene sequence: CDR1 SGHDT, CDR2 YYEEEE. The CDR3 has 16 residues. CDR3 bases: TGTGCCAGCAGCCTCCGACAGGGGGCATATCAAGAGACCCAGTACTTC. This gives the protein CASSLRQGAYQETQYF.

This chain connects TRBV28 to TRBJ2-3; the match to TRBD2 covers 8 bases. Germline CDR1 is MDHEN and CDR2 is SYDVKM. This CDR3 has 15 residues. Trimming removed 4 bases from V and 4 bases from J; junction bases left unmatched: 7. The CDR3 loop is CASSSPGRGSDTQYF. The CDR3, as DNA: TGTGCCAGCAGTTCACCCGGGAGGGGGTCAGATACGCAGTATTTT.

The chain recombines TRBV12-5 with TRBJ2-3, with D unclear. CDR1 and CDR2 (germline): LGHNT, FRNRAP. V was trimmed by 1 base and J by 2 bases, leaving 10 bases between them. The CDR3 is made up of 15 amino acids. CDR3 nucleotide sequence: TGTGCTAGTGGTTTGGGTTCGGTGAACACAGATACGCAGTATTTT. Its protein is CASGLGSVNTDTQYF. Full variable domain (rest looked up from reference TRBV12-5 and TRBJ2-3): DARVTQTPRHKVTEMGQEVTMRCQPILGHNTVFWYRQTMMQGLELLAYFRNRAPLDDSGMPKDRFSAEMPDATLATLKIQPSEPRDSAVYFCASGLGSVNTDTQYFGPGTRLTVL.